This TCR beta chain was retrieved from a study of blood T cell repertoires in COVID-19. Turning to the study itself: The United States, Italy and Spain were the sources of the acute and convalescent COVID-19 samples. Sources were T cells, B-cell-depleted T cells, or PBMCs; the material itself was cDNA or gDNA.

Losses at the gene ends were 2 bases for V and 3 bases for J; bases not matched to a gene: 4. This CDR3 comprises 14 residues. Per germline, CDR1 SGHRS and CDR2 YFSETQ. Per the original methods: Amplification from reference gene primers served as the basis for estimated nucleated cell counts. The table came from immunoSEQ multiplex PCR; TCRdb's copy has only in-frame clones and leaves some out. V, J and clone size are taken as reported in that table, and D and trimming were inferred from the DNA itself. The table shows 55,000 to 75,000 clones, with around nine tenths occurring only once. Sequenced material: peripheral blood. The J gene is TRBJ2-5, the V gene TRBV5-1, with 7 bases identical to TRBD2. This TCR was recovered from a human donor with active COVID-19. The donor label of this sample is uncertain. The CDR3 DNA reads as TGCGCCAGCAGCTTTGTTACTAGCGAAGAGACCCAGTACTTC. Amino acid sequence: CASSFVTSEETQYF.